Sequencing of this T cell receptor beta chain was carried out in a study of shared T cell receptors in the human thymus. Generated by immunoSEQ multiplex PCR, the TCRdb table keeps only in-frame clones and is missing some. The sample records some 700,000 clones, approximately 85% being singletons. CDR3 length equals 13 residues. The germline V and J ends were trimmed by 5 bases and 6 bases, with 13 bases remaining between them. Germline V gene sequence: CDR1 MDHEN, CDR2 SYDVKM. The same specimen was also included in a second study, on human thymus T cells. That study adds: Thymus pieces cut out during corrective heart surgery were the tissue that was used. Thymic and blood repertoires seemed to favor certain V and J genes. Unrelated individuals reportedly shared highly overlapping thymic TCR repertoires.

This sequence joins TRBV28 and TRBJ1-1; D is unresolved. Sequenced sample: thymocytes. The sequence came from a girl under three years old with a congenital heart defect. DNA for the CDR3: TGTGCCAGCAGTCCCAATCGGAGGGCTGAAGCTTTCTTT. Amino acids: CASSPNRRAEAFF.